This TCR beta chain was profiled in a study of T-cell memory formation after mild COVID-19. General study points: Clones contracting over day 15 to 85 were CD4/CD8 balanced, with later expanders leaning CD4+.

This clonotype was recorded a few times. Antigen specificity is unknown. One entry per CDR3 protein results from TCRdb running MiXCR on the 5' RACE reads. Among roughly 190,000 distinct CDR3 sequences listed, 27% were seen once. This TCR was sampled from an adult woman who had mild COVID-19 (a few samples of this study predate the infection). Cell type and time point are not known. Sequencing was done on a sample of PBMCs or a T cell subset sorted from them (not recorded which).

The CDR3 loop is CASSPAQDTEAFF. CDR3 sequence (DNA): TGTGCCAGCTCACCAGCACAAGACACTGAAGCTTTCTTT. This chain joins TRBV18 and TRBJ1-1; D gene ambiguous. The V end lost 2 bases, the J end lost 3 bases, and 7 bases lay between the germline ends. Looked up from germline, CDR1 is KGHSH and CDR2 is LQKENI. This CDR3 region has 13 residues. Looking up the rest from reference TRBV18 and TRBJ1-1 gives the full variable domain: NAGVMQNPRHLVRRRGQEARLRCSPMKGHSHVYWYRQLPEEGLKFMVYLQKENIIDESGMPKERFSAEFPKEGPSILRIQQVVRGDSAAYFCASSPAQDTEAFFGQGTRLTVV.